This record covers a single TCR beta chain. This specimen belongs to a study of shared clonotypes between healthy human individuals. Germline CDR1 is SQVTM and CDR2 is ANQGSEA. The CDR3 totals 13 residues. The V and J ends lost 3 bases and 6 bases respectively, with 14 bases between them. Terminally differentiated effector memory CD45RA+ cells were excluded by CCR7 positive selection of CD45RO-negative cells. Free of recent acute infections or vaccinations, the donors were healthy HIV-negative adults. Using immunoSEQ multiplex PCR, the repertoire was profiled, and TCRdb retains in-frame clones only, with some absent. The table shows around 1.9 million clones, with just under 95% occurring only once.

The sample was naive CD8+ T cells from PBMCs. The chain uses TRBV29-1 and TRBJ1-2, with D perhaps matching TRBD1 (6 bases). The receptor comes from a man younger than 35 in good health. Some clones in this sample may be carry-over from other donors' samples. The CDR3 region has the DNA TGCAGCGTTGATCAGGGGAGGGGAAATGGCTACACCTTC. Translated, it gives CSVDQGRGNGYTF.